This T cell receptor (beta chain) was obtained from a study of glioma-infiltrating T cells. Study outcomes and limitations: Only very few CDR3 sequences appeared in both tissue and blood. Above-expected tissue-blood divergence occurred in all gliomas, most in low-grade ones.

This clonotype was observed a handful of times. Its antigen is undetermined. The CDR3 is made up of 14 amino acids. Trimming pared 0 bases from V and 4 bases from J, leaving 8 bases between. The germline V gene has CDR1 SGHRS and CDR2 YFSETQ. Amplification of TCR alpha and beta CDR3 regions from RNA used iRepertoire nested multiplex PCR. For one-step reverse transcription and amplification, roughly 100-400 ng of tissue mRNA or PBMC total RNA was used. TCRdb re-called the multiplex PCR reads through MiXCR, storing one row per CDR3 protein. This table has fewer than 200,000 distinct CDR3 sequences, more than 30% appearing once.

The receptor was derived from a human donor with low-grade glioma or glioblastoma, undergoing nonglioma brain surgery, or in good health (not recorded which). The sample taken for sequencing was glioma tissue, nonneoplastic brain tissue, or PBMCs (not recorded which). The chain uses TRBV5-1 and TRBJ2-1, with D possibly being TRBD1 (5 bases). This CDR3 reads CASSLADNYNEQFF. CDR3 nucleotide sequence: TGCGCCAGCAGCTTGGCGGACAATTACAATGAGCAGTTCTTC. Based on the CDR3 plus reference TRBV5-1 and TRBJ2-1, the full variable domain is KAGVTQTPRYLIKTRGQQVTLSCSPISGHRSVSWYQQTPGQGLQFLFEYFSETQRNKGNFPGRFSGRQFSNSRSEMNVSTLELGDSALYLCASSLADNYNEQFFGPGTRLTVL.